The entry that follows covers one TCR beta chain sequence. Its recognized antigen is unknown. No base-level quality is on record; no much larger clone is a single base apart. The CDR3 covers 14 residues, taking in both the cysteine and the phenylalanine. Only CDR3 DNA is held: 42 bases, read in frame from base 1. At the junction V is shortened by 8 bases and J by 7 bases, with 18 bases in between. The germline V gene encodes CDR1 MNHEY and CDR2 SVGEGT. This sample is drawn from a study of tumor-infiltrating lymphocytes in primary liver carcinoma (dated 2017 in TCRdb). For the study in its entirety: Surgical resection was performed in China between November 2015 and 2016 on about 5 patients with histopathologically diagnosed primary liver carcinoma. Hepatocellular carcinoma (four) or combined HCC and intrahepatic cholangiocarcinoma (one) was present in the five patients, who were three men and two women aged 30 to 69 years. The five patients had tumors of stage T1-T3 N0M0, with maximum diameters ranging from 4.2 to 10 cm. Roughly 3.65 to 7.13 million productive TCRbeta reads were obtained per sample, and no significant difference in read depth was found between tissue types. For each liver tumor, the study sampled five regions along with adjacent normal tissue and blood, and applied TCRbeta repertoire sequencing, expression microarrays and whole-exome sequencing. A total of 35 or so specimens from 5 patients, comprising some 25 tumor regions, 5 adjacent noncancerous liver tissues and 5 peripheral blood samples, were covered by TCRbeta repertoire sequencing. Technical replicate repertoires showed high reproducibility, with mean shared-clone rates near 0.89 and correlation coefficients above 0.95. Overall results and qualifications from the work: With just five patients in the study, the authors point out that the findings should be validated in a larger study. A significantly larger repertoire fraction was made up by the top 250 clones in tumors than in blood (p = 0.039). Because sequencing covered only the TCR beta chain and unpaired alpha chains were not captured, true repertoire diversity is likely underestimated. Pairs of tumor regions showed greater repertoire overlap (mean 36%) than tumor-adjacent pairs (17%) or tumor-blood pairs (around 15%), which is consistent with antigen-driven expansion. Since the samples were bulk and unsorted, there was no way to compare CD4+ and CD8+ T cell repertoires.

Blood RNA was extracted from unsorted whole blood with TRIzol reagent; germline DNA came from the DNeasy Blood & Tissue kit. Patients had chronic HBV infection and were treatment-naive at sampling. Approximately 3.9 milliliters of peripheral blood were collected into K2EDTA tubes before surgery. Using a constant-region primer and ProtoScript II reverse transcriptase, TCRbeta-specific cDNA was reverse-transcribed from around 500 ng total RNA. TCRbeta libraries were built with three nested multiplex PCR rounds, a slightly modified ARM-PCR procedure. Multiplex TRBV1-TRBV30 forward primers and a Cbeta reverse primer were used in the first two PCR rounds, each of which was run for approximately 10 cycles. Sample barcodes and Illumina adapters were attached in a final 25-cycle PCR using Deep VentR polymerase. Before sequencing, amplicons of 200-500 bp were purified from gel using a QIAquick gel extraction kit. An Illumina HiSeq 2500 was used to sequence the TCRbeta amplicons with 250-bp paired-end reads. The published analysis was carried out like this. Reads were quality-trimmed with Trimmomatic v0.33, and paired reads were merged with FLASH v1.2.11 to recover full CDR3 sequences. MiGEC v1.2.1b assigned V, D and J germline segments to the rearranged TCRbeta sequences. Clonotype statistics and Shannon-Wiener diversity indices were calculated with VDJtools v1.0.0. Except for diversity analysis, only the 250 most abundant clonotypes of each sample were used in subsequent analyses to reduce sampling bias. TCRdb handled the public reads itself, with Q25 trimming in fastp and clone calling in MiXCR, and kept productive beta chains. Under each unique CDR3 protein, matching rows form one entry showing the most common genes and DNA. The V and J calls shown here were made by TCRdb, not taken from the authors' results. For this sample there are about 180,000 distinct CDR3 sequences; 50% to 75% appear just once. The top ten clonotypes cover roughly 76% of the sample.

Material for sequencing was peripheral blood. The chain joins TRBV6-2 or TRBV6-3 to TRBJ1-5; the D gene is perhaps TRBD1, on 6 matching bases. This TCR came from a man in his forties with primary liver carcinoma and hepatitis B virus infection. The nucleotides read TGTGCCAGCGGAACTACAGGGAAGGGGCAGCCCCAGCATTTT. Its protein is CASGTTGKGQPQHF.